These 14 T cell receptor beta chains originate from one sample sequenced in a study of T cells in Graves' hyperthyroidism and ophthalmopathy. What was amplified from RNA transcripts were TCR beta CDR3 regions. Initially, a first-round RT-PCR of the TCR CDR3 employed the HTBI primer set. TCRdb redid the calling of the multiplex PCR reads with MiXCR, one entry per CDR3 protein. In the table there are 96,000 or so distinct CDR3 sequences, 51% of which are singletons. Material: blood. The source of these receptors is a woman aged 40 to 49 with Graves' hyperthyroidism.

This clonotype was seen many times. CDR3 DNA sequence: TGTGCCAGCAGGCCTGGACAGGGGGCAGCGGAGACCCAGTACTTC. This gives the protein CASRPGQGAAETQYF. This chain joins TRBV2 and TRBJ2-5, with 11 bases aligning to TRBD1. Germline V gene lookup returns CDR1 SNHLY and CDR2 FYNNEI. V lost 6 bases, J lost 5 bases, and 8 bases stayed unmatched. The CDR3 has 15 residues.

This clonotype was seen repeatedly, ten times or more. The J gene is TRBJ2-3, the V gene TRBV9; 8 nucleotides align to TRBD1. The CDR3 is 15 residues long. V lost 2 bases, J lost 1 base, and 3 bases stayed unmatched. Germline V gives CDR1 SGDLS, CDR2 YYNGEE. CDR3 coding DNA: TGTGCCAGCAGCGTGCAACAGGGGGGCACAGATACGCAGTATTTT. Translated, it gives CASSVQQGGTDTQYF. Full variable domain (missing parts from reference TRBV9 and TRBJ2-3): DSGVTQTPKHLITATGQRVTLRCSPRSGDLSVYWYQQSLDQGLQFLIQYYNGEERAKGNILERFSAQQFPDLHSELNLSSLELGDSALYFCASSVQQGGTDTQYFGPGTRLTVL.

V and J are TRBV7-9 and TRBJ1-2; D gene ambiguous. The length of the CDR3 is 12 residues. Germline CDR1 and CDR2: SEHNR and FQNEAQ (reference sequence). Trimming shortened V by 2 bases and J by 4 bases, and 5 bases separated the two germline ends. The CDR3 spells CASSLTVYGYTF. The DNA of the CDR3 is TGTGCCAGCAGCTTAACAGTCTATGGCTACACCTTC.

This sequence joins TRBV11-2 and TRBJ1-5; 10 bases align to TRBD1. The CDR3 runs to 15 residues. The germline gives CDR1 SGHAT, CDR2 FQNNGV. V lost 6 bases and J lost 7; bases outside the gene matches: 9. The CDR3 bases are TGTGCCAGCAGTCCCGGGACAGGGGAGGACCAGCCCCAGCATTTT. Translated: CASSPGTGEDQPQHF.

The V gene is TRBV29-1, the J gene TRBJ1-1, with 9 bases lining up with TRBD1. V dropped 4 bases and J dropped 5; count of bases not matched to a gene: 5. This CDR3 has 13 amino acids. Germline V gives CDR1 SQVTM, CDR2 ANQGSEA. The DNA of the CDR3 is TGCAGCGTTGCTAGGGACAGGGCAACTGAAGCTTTCTTT. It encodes CSVARDRATEAFF.

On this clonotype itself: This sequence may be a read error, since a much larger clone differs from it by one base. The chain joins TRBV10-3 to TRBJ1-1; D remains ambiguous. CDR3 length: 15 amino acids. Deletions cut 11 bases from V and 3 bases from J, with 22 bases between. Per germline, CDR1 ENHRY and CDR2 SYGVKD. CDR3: CAGLPAGKMDTEAFF. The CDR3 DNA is TGTGCCGGTTTACCCGCGGGGAAAATGGACACTGAAGCTTTCTTT.

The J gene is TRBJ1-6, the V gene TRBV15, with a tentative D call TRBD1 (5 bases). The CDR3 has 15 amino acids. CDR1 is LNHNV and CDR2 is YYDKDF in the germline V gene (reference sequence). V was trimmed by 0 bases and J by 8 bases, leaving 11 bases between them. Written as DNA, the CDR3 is TGTGCCACCAGCAGAGATCCGGGGACGGATTCACCCCTCCACTTT. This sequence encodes CATSRDPGTDSPLHF.

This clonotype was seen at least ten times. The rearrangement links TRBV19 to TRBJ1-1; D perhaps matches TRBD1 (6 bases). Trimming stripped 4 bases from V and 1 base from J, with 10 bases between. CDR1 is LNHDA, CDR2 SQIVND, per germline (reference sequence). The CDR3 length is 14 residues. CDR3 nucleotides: TGTGCCAGTAGTACGGACAGATCGAACACTGAAGCTTTCTTT. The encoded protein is CASSTDRSNTEAFF.

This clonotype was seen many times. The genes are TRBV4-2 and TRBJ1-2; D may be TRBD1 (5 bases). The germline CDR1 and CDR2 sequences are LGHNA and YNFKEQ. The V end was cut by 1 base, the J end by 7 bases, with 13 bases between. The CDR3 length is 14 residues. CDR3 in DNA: TGTGCCAGCAGCCAAGGCGACAGTAGCGGTGGCTACACCTTC. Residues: CASSQGDSSGGYTF.

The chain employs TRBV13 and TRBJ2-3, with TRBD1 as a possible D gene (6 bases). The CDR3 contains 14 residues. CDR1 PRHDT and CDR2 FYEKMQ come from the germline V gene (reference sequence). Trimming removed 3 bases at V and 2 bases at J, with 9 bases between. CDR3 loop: CASSFNRDTDTQYF. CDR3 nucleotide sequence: TGTGCCAGCAGCTTCAACAGGGACACAGATACGCAGTATTTT.

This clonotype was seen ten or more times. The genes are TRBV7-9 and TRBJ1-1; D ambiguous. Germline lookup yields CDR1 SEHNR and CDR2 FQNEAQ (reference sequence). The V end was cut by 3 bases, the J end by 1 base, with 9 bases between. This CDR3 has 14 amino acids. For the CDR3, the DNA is TGTGCCAGCAGCTTCAGGTCCCAGAACACTGAAGCTTTCTTT. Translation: CASSFRSQNTEAFF.

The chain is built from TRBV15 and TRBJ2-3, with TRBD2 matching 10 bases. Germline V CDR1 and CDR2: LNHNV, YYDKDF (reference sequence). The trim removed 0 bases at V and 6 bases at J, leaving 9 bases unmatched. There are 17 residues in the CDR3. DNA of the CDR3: TGTGCCACCAGCAGAGATCCTTCAGCGGGGGGGGCTGATACGCAGTATTTT. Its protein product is CATSRDPSAGGADTQYF.

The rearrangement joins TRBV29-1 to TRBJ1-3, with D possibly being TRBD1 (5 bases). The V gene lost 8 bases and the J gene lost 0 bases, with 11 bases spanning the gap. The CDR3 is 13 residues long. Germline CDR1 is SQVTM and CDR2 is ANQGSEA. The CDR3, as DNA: TGCAGCTTAGACAGTAGCTCTGGAAACACCATATATTTT. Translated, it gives CSLDSSSGNTIYF.

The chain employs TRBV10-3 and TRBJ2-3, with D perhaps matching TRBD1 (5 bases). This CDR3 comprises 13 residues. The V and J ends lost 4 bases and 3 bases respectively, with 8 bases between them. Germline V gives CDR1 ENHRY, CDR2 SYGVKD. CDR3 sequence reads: CAISGTTTDTQYF. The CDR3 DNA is TGTGCCATCAGTGGGACAACGACAGATACGCAGTATTTT.